A selection of T cell receptor beta chains follows, all from one sample in a study of T cells in Graves' hyperthyroidism and ophthalmopathy. Each CDR3 protein is one row after TCRdb ran MiXCR on the multiplex PCR reads. The table lists under 450,000 distinct CDR3 sequences, 15% to 17% of them singletons. Sequencing input: blood. These receptors were obtained from a young woman with Graves' hyperthyroidism. Both conserved end residues are part of each CDR3. The D gene is left open where the match is weak. A row's size may be missing; if present it is once, few, many or a size class.

d_call: TRBD2
v_call: TRBV29-1
clone_size: many
j_call: TRBJ2-1
cdr3_aa: CSVVPTSGVYNEQFF
cdr3_nt: TGCAGCGTGGTACCGACTAGCGGAGTATACAATGAGCAGTTCTTC

d_call: TRBD2
v_call: TRBV5-1
clone_size: many
j_call: TRBJ2-7
cdr3_aa: CASSLGLAGGFAYEQYF
cdr3_nt: TGCGCCAGCAGCTTGGGACTAGCGGGAGGCTTCGCCTACGAGCAGTACTTC

d_call: TRBD1
v_call: TRBV6-1
clone_size: few
j_call: TRBJ1-6
cdr3_aa: CASSEDTLGQGYNSPLHF
cdr3_nt: TGTGCCAGCAGTGAAGACACCTTAGGACAGGGCTATAATTCACCCCTCCACTTT

d_call: .
v_call: TRBV20-1
clone_size: many
j_call: TRBJ1-1
cdr3_aa: CSALPRRSEAFF
cdr3_nt: TGCAGTGCCCTCCCGAGGCGGAGTGAAGCTTTCTTT

d_call: TRBD1
v_call: TRBV6-1
clone_size: few
j_call: TRBJ2-2
cdr3_aa: CARNIGQGAGELFF
cdr3_nt: TGTGCCCGCAATATTGGACAGGGGGCCGGGGAGCTGTTTTTT

d_call: TRBD2
v_call: TRBV29-1
clone_size: many
j_call: TRBJ2-7
cdr3_aa: CSVTGTTKEEQYF
cdr3_nt: TGCAGCGTGACCGGGACTACCAAGGAGGAGCAGTACTTC

d_call: TRBD1
v_call: TRBV6-6
clone_size: many
j_call: TRBJ2-7
cdr3_aa: CASSYPGQGALKQYF
cdr3_nt: TGTGCCAGCAGTTACCCGGGACAGGGGGCGTTGAAGCAGTACTTC

d_call: TRBD1
v_call: TRBV12-3/TRBV12-4
clone_size: many
j_call: TRBJ1-5
cdr3_aa: CASSSWDSPNQPQHF
cdr3_nt: TGTGCCAGCAGTTCCTGGGACAGTCCTAATCAGCCCCAGCATTTT

d_call: TRBD2
v_call: TRBV30
clone_size: few
j_call: TRBJ2-7
cdr3_aa: CAWSVSRANTGTSGRMRYEQYF
cdr3_nt: TGTGCCTGGAGTGTTTCGCGGGCTAATACCGGGACTAGCGGGAGGATGCGGTACGAGCAGTACTTC

d_call: .
v_call: TRBV7-3
clone_size: .
j_call: TRBJ2-7
cdr3_aa: CASSPLRLAGGEQYF
cdr3_nt: TGCGCCAGCAGCCCTCTAAGGTTGGCCGGCGGCGAGCAGTACTTC

d_call: .
v_call: TRBV5-4
clone_size: few
j_call: TRBJ1-1
cdr3_aa: CASSSRGPGAFF
cdr3_nt: TGTGCCAGCAGCTCAAGGGGCCCTGGAGCTTTCTTT

d_call: .
v_call: TRBV30
clone_size: many
j_call: TRBJ2-5
cdr3_aa: CAWSVRAGRSETQYF
cdr3_nt: TGTGCCTGGAGTGTACGGGCCGGAAGGTCCGAGACCCAGTACTTC

d_call: TRBD2
v_call: TRBV14
clone_size: few
j_call: TRBJ2-5
cdr3_aa: CASSQMAGGQETQYF
cdr3_nt: TGTGCCAGCAGCCAAATGGCGGGAGGTCAAGAGACCCAGTACTTC

d_call: TRBD1
v_call: TRBV20-1
clone_size: .
j_call: TRBJ1-6
cdr3_aa: CSAKTGFNSPLHF
cdr3_nt: TGCAGTGCTAAGACAGGGTTTAACTCACCCCTCCACTTT

d_call: .
v_call: TRBV28
clone_size: many
j_call: TRBJ2-7
cdr3_aa: CASSLTAQTFEQYF
cdr3_nt: TGTGCCAGCAGTTTAACGGCCCAGACGTTCGAGCAGTACTTC

d_call: TRBD1
v_call: TRBV28
clone_size: .
j_call: TRBJ1-2
cdr3_aa: CASSPPRQGLYGYTF
cdr3_nt: TGTGCCAGCAGTCCCCCACGACAGGGGCTATACGGCTACACCTTC

d_call: .
v_call: TRBV5-1
clone_size: .
j_call: TRBJ2-5
cdr3_aa: CASSVRSREETQYF
cdr3_nt: TGCGCCAGCAGCGTCCGTTCTAGGGAAGAGACCCAGTACTTC

d_call: TRBD1
v_call: TRBV7-9
clone_size: many
j_call: TRBJ2-7
cdr3_aa: CASSLGYRGYEQYF
cdr3_nt: TGTGCCAGCAGCTTGGGTTACAGGGGATACGAGCAGTACTTC

d_call: .
v_call: TRBV28
clone_size: .
j_call: TRBJ2-3
cdr3_aa: CASCCLGGRTDTQYF
cdr3_nt: TGTGCCAGCTGCTGCTTGGGGGGTCGCACAGATACGCAGTATTTT

d_call: .
v_call: TRBV7-3
clone_size: many
j_call: TRBJ1-6
cdr3_aa: CASSSTGNGYNSPLHF
cdr3_nt: TGTGCCAGCAGCTCTACAGGGAATGGCTATAATTCACCCCTCCACTTT

d_call: TRBD1
v_call: TRBV12-5
clone_size: many
j_call: TRBJ1-1
cdr3_aa: CASGYPGTANTEAFF
cdr3_nt: TGTGCTAGTGGTTACCCAGGGACAGCTAACACTGAAGCTTTCTTT

d_call: .
v_call: TRBV6-9
clone_size: few
j_call: TRBJ2-1
cdr3_aa: CASSSVLYNEQFF
cdr3_nt: TGTGCCAGCAGTTCCGTTCTCTACAATGAGCAGTTCTTC

d_call: .
v_call: TRBV11-3
clone_size: many
j_call: TRBJ2-5
cdr3_aa: CASSLDQETQYF
cdr3_nt: TGTGCCAGCAGCTTAGATCAAGAGACCCAGTACTTC

d_call: .
v_call: TRBV20-1
clone_size: many
j_call: TRBJ1-2
cdr3_aa: CSARPPSTPDYGYTF
cdr3_nt: TGCAGTGCTAGACCTCCCTCGACGCCTGACTATGGCTACACCTTC

d_call: TRBD1
v_call: TRBV2
clone_size: many
j_call: TRBJ1-5
cdr3_aa: CASSQGTVHLGNQPQHF
cdr3_nt: TGTGCCAGCAGTCAAGGGACAGTCCATTTGGGGAATCAGCCCCAGCATTTT

d_call: .
v_call: TRBV24-1
clone_size: .
j_call: TRBJ1-2
cdr3_aa: CATSDPQGNYGYTF
cdr3_nt: TGTGCCACCAGTGATCCACAGGGAAACTATGGCTACACCTTC

d_call: .
v_call: TRBV27
clone_size: many
j_call: TRBJ2-7
cdr3_aa: CASSSPDSRTHEQYF
cdr3_nt: TGTGCCAGCAGTTCCCCGGATAGCAGGACCCACGAGCAGTACTTC

d_call: .
v_call: TRBV9
clone_size: .
j_call: TRBJ2-1
cdr3_aa: CASSVGGGANEQFF
cdr3_nt: TGTGCCAGCAGCGTAGGGGGGGGGGCGAATGAGCAGTTCTTC

d_call: .
v_call: TRBV6-1
clone_size: many
j_call: TRBJ2-1
cdr3_aa: CASSEYVGNEQFF
cdr3_nt: TGTGCCAGCAGTGAATACGTCGGCAATGAGCAGTTCTTC

d_call: TRBD2
v_call: TRBV9
clone_size: many
j_call: TRBJ2-3
cdr3_aa: CASSGSGGLPTDTQYF
cdr3_nt: TGTGCCAGCAGCGGTAGCGGGGGCCTCCCCACAGATACGCAGTATTTT

d_call: TRBD1
v_call: TRBV7-9
clone_size: many
j_call: TRBJ1-6
cdr3_aa: CASSLKTGQGNSPLHF
cdr3_nt: TGTGCCAGCAGCTTAAAAACGGGACAGGGGAATTCACCCCTCCACTTT

d_call: TRBD2
v_call: TRBV5-1
clone_size: .
j_call: TRBJ2-6
cdr3_aa: CASSLTPSGGVSGANVLTF
cdr3_nt: TGCGCCAGCAGCTTGACGCCTAGCGGGGGTGTCTCTGGGGCCAACGTCCTGACTTTC

d_call: TRBD2
v_call: TRBV7-2
clone_size: .
j_call: TRBJ2-2
cdr3_aa: CASSMAGGGTTGELFF
cdr3_nt: TGTGCCAGCAGCATGGCGGGGGGAGGAACCACCGGGGAGCTGTTTTTT

d_call: .
v_call: TRBV7-3
clone_size: .
j_call: TRBJ2-2
cdr3_aa: CASSLSPAGSTGELFF
cdr3_nt: TGTGCCAGCAGCTTAAGTCCAGCGGGCAGCACCGGGGAGCTGTTTTTT

d_call: TRBD2
v_call: TRBV12-3/TRBV12-4
clone_size: many
j_call: TRBJ2-1
cdr3_aa: CASIPRTSSYNEQFF
cdr3_nt: TGTGCCAGCATACCCAGGACTAGTTCCTACAATGAGCAGTTCTTC

d_call: .
v_call: TRBV19
clone_size: few
j_call: TRBJ2-1
cdr3_aa: CASSIDGRKSYNEQFF
cdr3_nt: TGTGCCAGTAGTATAGATGGCAGGAAGTCCTACAATGAGCAGTTCTTC